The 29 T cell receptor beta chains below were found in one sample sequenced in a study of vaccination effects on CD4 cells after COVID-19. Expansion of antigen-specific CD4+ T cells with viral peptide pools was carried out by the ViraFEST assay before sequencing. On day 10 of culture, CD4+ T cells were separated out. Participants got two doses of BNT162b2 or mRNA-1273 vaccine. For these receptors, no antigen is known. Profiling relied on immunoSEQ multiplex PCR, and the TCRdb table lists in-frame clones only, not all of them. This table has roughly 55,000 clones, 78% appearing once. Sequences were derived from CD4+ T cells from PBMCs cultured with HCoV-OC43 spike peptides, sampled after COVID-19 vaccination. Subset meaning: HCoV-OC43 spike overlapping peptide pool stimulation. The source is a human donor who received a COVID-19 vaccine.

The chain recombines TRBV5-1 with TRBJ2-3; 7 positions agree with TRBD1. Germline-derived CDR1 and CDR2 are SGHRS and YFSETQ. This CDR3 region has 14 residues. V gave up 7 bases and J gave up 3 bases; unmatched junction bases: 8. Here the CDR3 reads CASSGGQQTDTQYF. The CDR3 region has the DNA TGCGCCAGCTCTGGGGGACAGCAGACAGATACGCAGTATTTT. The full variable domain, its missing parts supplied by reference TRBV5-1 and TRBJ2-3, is KAGVTQTPRYLIKTRGQQVTLSCSPISGHRSVSWYQQTPGQGLQFLFEYFSETQRNKGNFPGRFSGRQFSNSRSEMNVSTLELGDSALYLCASSGGQQTDTQYFGPGTRLTVL.

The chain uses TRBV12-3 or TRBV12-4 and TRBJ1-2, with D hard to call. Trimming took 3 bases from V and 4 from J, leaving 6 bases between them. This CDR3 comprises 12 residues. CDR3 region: CASSFVSYGYTF. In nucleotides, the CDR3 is TGTGCCAGCAGTTTCGTTTCCTATGGCTACACCTTC.

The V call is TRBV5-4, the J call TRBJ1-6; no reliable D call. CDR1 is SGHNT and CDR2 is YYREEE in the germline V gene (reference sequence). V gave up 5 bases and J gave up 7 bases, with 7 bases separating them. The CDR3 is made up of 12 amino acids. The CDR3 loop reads CASSRTNSPLHF. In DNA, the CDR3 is TGTGCCAGCAGTAGAACCAATTCACCCCTCCACTTT. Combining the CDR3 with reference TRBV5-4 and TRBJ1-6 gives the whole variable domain ETGVTQSPTHLIKTRGQQVTLRCSSQSGHNTVSWYQQALGQGPQFIFQYYREEENGRGNFPPRFSGLQFPNYSSELNVNALELDDSALYLCASSRTNSPLHFGNGTRLTVT.

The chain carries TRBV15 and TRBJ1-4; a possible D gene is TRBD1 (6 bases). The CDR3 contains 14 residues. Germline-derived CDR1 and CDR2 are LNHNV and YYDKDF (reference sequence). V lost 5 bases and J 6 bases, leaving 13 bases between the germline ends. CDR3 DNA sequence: TGTGCCACCAGCTTAGGGGGGGCCGATGAAAAACTGTTTTTT. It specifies CATSLGGADEKLFF.

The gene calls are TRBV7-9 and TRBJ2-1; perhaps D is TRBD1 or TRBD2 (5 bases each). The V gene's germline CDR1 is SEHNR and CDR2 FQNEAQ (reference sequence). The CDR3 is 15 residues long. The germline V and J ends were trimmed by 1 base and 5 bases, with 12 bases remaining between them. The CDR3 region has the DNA TGTGCCAGCAGCTTAGGGGGGATTAGGGACAATGAGCAGTTCTTC. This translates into CASSLGGIRDNEQFF.

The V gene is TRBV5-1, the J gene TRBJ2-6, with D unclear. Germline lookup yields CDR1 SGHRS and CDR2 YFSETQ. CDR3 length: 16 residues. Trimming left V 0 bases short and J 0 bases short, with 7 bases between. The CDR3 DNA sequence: TGCGCCAGCAGCTTGGTACGCGGCTCTGGGGCCAACGTCCTGACTTTC. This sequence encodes CASSLVRGSGANVLTF.

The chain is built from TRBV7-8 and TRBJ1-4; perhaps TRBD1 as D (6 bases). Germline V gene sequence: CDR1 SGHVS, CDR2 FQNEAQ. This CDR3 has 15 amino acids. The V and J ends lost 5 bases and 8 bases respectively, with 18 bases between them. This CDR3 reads CASSPRQGRWEKLFF. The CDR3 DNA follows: TGTGCCAGCAGCCCTCGTCAGGGGAGGTGGGAAAAACTGTTTTTT.

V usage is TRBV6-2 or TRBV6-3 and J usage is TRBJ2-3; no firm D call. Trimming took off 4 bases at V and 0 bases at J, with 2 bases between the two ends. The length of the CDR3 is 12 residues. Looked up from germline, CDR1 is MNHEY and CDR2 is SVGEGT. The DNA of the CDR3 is TGTGCCAGCAGTTCCAGCACAGATACGCAGTATTTT. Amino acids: CASSSSTDTQYF.

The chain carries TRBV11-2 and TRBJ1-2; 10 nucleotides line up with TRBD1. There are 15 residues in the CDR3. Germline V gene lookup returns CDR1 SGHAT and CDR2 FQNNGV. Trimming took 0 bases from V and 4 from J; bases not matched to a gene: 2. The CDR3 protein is CASSLEGDRGYGYTF. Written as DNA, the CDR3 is TGTGCCAGCAGCTTAGAAGGGGACAGGGGCTATGGCTACACCTTC. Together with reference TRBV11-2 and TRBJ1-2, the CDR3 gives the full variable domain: EAGVAQSPRYKIIEKRQSVAFWCNPISGHATLYWYQQILGQGPKLLIQFQNNGVVDDSQLPKDRFSAERLKGVDSTLKIQPAKLEDSAVYLCASSLEGDRGYGYTFGSGTRLTVV.

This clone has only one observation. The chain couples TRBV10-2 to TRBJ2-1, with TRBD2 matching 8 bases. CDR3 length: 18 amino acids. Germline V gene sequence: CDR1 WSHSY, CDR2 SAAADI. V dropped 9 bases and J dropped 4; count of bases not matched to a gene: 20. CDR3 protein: CASPYPEMGGLVYNEQFF. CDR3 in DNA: TGCGCCAGTCCGTACCCCGAAATGGGGGGACTAGTTTACAATGAGCAGTTCTTC.

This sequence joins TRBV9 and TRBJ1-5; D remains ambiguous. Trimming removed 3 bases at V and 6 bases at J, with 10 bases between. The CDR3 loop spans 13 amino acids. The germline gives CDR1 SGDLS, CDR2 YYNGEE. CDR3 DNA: TGTGCCAGCAGCGCGGACTTACGTCAGCCCCAGCATTTT. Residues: CASSADLRQPQHF. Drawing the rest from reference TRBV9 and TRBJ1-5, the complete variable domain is DSGVTQTPKHLITATGQRVTLRCSPRSGDLSVYWYQQSLDQGLQFLIQYYNGEERAKGNILERFSAQQFPDLHSELNLSSLELGDSALYFCASSADLRQPQHFGDGTRLSIL.

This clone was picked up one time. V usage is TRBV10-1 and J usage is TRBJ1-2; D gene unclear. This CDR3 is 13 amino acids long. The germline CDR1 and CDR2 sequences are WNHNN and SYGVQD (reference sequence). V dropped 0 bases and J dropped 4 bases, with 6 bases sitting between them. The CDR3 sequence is CASSESRFYGYTF. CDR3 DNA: TGCGCCAGCAGTGAGTCCCGATTCTATGGCTACACCTTC.

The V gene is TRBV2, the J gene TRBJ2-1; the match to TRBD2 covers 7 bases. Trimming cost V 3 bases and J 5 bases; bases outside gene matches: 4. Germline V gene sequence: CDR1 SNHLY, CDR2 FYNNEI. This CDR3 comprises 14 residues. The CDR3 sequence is CASSERLADNEQFF. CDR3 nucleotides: TGTGCCAGCAGTGAGAGGCTAGCGGACAATGAGCAGTTCTTC.

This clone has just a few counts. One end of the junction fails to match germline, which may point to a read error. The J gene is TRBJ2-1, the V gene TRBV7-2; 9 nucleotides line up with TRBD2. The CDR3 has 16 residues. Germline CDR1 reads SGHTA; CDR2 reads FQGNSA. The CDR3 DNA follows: TGTGCCAGCAGCTTGGCCCTTAGCGGGGGCCGTTTCTGGCCGATCTTC. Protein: CASSLALSGGRFWPIF.

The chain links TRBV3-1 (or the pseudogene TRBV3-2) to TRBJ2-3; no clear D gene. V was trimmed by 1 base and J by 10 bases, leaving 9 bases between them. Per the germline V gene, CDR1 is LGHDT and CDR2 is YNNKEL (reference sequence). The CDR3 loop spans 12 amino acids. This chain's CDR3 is CASSQVRGSQYF. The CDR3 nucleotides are TGTGCCAGCAGCCAAGTTCGAGGTTCGCAGTATTTT.

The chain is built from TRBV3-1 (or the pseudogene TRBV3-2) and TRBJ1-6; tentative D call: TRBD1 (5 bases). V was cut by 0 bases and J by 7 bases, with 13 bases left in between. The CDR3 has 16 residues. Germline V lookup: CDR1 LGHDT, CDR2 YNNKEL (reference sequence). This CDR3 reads CASSQDYGGDNSPLHF. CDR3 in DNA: TGTGCCAGCAGCCAAGATTATGGAGGGGACAATTCACCCCTCCACTTT.

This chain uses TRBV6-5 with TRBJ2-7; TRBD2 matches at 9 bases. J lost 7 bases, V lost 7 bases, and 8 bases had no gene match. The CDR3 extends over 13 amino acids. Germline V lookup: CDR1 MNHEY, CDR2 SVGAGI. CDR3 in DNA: TGTGCCAGCAAAGGCGGGGGGGCCGGTGAGCAGTACGTC. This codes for CASKGGGAGEQYV.

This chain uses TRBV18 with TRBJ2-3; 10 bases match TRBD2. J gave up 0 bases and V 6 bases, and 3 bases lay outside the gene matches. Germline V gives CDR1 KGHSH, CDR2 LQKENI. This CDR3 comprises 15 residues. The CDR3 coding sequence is TGTGCCAGCTCGCTAGCGGGGGCCAGCACAGATACGCAGTATTTT. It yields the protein CASSLAGASTDTQYF.

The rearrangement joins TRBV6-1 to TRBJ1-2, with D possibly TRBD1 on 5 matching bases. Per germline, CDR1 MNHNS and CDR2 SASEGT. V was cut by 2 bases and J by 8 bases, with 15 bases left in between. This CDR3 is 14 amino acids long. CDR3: CASSESRTLGGYTF. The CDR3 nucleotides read TGTGCCAGCAGTGAATCAAGGACACTCGGGGGCTACACCTTC.

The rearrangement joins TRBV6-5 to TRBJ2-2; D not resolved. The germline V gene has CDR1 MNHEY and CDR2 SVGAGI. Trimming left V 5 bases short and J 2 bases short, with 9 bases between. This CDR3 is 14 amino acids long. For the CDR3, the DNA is TGTGCCAGCAGTAGCTCAAGAAACACCGGGGAGCTGTTTTTT. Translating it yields CASSSSRNTGELFF.

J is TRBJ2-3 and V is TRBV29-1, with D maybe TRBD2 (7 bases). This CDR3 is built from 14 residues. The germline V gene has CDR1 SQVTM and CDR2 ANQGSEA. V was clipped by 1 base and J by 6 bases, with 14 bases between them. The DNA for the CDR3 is TGCAGCGTTGAAGCTCGGGGGGCGCAGGATACGCAGTATTTT. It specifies CSVEARGAQDTQYF.

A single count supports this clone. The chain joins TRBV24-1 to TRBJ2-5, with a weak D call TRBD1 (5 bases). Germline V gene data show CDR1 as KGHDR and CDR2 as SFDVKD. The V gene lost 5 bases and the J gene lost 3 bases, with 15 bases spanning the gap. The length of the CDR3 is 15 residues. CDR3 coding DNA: TGTGCCACCAGTGTCCCCGTCGGCAGGGAAGAGACCCAGTACTTC. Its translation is CATSVPVGREETQYF.

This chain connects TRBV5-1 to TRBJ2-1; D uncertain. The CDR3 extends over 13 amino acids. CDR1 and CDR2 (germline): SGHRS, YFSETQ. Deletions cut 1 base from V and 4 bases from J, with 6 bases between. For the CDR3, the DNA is TGCGCCAGCAGCTTGATCGGTTACAATGAGCAGTTCTTC. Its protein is CASSLIGYNEQFF.

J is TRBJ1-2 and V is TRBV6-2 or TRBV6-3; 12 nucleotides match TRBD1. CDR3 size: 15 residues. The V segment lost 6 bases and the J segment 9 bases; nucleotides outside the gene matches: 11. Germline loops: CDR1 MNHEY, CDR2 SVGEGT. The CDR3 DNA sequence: TGTGCCAGCAGCACCTACGGGACAGGGGGCGAGAGCTACACCTTC. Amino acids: CASSTYGTGGESYTF.

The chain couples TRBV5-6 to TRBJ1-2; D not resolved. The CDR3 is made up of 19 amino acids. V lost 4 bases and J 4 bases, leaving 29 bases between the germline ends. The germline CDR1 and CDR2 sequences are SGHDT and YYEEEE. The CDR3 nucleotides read TGTGCCAGCAGCCGGAAAACACTAGACTCGAGGGTGACGGGCTATGGCTACACCTTC. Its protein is CASSRKTLDSRVTGYGYTF.

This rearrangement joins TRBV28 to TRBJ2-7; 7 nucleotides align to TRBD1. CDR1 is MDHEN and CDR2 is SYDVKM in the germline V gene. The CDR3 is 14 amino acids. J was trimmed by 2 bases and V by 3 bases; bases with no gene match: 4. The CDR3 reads CASSLTGQAYEQYV. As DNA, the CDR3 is TGTGCCAGCAGTTTGACCGGACAGGCCTACGAGCAGTACGTC.

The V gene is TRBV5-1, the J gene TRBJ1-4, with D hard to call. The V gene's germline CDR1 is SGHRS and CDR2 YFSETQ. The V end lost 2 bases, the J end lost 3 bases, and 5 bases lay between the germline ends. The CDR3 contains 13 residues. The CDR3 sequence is CASSFGANEKLFF. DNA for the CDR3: TGCGCCAGCAGCTTTGGCGCTAATGAAAAACTGTTTTTT.

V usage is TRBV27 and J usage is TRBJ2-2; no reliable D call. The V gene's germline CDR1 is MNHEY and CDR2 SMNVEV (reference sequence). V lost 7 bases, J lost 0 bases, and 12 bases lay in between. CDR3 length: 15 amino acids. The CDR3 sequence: CASTSDRTNTGELFF. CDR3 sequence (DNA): TGTGCCAGCACCTCGGACCGAACGAACACCGGGGAGCTGTTTTTT.

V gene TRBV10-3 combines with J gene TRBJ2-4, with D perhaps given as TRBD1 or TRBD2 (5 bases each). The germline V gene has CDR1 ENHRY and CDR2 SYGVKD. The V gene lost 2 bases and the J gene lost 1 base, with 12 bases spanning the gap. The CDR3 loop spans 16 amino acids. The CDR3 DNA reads TGTGCCATCAGTGAGGCCGATCGGGACGCCAAAAACATTCAGTACTTC. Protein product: CAISEADRDAKNIQYF.